This T cell receptor beta chain derives from a study of cytomegalovirus exposure and HLA in healthy donors. As regards this clone: Its specificity is unknown.

The study ran its PCR with 60 Vbeta and 13 Jbeta primers. Assay: immunoSEQ multiplex PCR; the TCRdb copy retains only in-frame clones and omits some. The sample includes about 160,000 clones. Study-level findings and limits: V- and J-gene trimming in TCR beta was tied to a missense DCLRE1C variant by an analysis performed later. The majority of CMV-associated TCR beta chains were reported as apparently HLA-restricted in a later analysis. Several of the most significant clusters appeared, in a later analysis, to be linked to common viral pathogens. Fewer N-insertions (relative to the approximately 670-donor mean) were reportedly seen in an Asian-associated ancestry cluster in a later analysis.

The CDR3 sequence is 16 residues long. V dropped 1 base and J dropped 2 bases, with 14 bases sitting between them. Germline loops: CDR1 SGHAT, CDR2 FQNNGV. The receptor's source is a woman between 55 and 75 years old in good health and CMV-seronegative. The chain recombines TRBV11-2 with TRBJ1-2; weak D call: TRBD1 (6 bases). Sequencing used PBMCs. The CDR3 region is CASSLVPGVRNYGYTF. As DNA, the CDR3 is TGTGCCAGCAGCTTAGTGCCAGGGGTAAGAAACTATGGCTACACCTTC. The variable domain in full, completed from reference TRBV11-2 and TRBJ1-2, reads EAGVAQSPRYKIIEKRQSVAFWCNPISGHATLYWYQQILGQGPKLLIQFQNNGVVDDSQLPKDRFSAERLKGVDSTLKIQPAKLEDSAVYLCASSLVPGVRNYGYTFGSGTRLTVV.